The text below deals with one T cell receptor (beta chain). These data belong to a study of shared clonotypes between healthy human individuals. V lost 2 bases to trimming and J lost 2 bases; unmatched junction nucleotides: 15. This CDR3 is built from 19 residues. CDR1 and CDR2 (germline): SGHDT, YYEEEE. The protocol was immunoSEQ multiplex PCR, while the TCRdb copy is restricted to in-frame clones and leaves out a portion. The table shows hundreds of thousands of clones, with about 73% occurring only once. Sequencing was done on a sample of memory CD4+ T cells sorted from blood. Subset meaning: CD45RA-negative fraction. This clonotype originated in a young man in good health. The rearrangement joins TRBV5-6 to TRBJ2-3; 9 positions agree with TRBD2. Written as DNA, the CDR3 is TGTGCCAGCAGCTTAGGGTTAGCTAGCGGGACCTCCTACACAGATACGCAGTATTTT. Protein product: CASSLGLASGTSYTDTQYF.